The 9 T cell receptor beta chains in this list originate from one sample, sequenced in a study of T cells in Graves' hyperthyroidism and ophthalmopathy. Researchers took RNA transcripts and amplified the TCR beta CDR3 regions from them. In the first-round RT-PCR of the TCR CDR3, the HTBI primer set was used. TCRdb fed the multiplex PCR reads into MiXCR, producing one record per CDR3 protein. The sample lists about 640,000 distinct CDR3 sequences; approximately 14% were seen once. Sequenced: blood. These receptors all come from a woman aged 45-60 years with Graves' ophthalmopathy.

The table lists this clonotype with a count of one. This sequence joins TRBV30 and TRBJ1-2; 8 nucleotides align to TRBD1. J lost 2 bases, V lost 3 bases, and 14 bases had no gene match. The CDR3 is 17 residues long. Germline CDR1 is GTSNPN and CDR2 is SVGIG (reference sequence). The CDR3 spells CAWRALRTGTRNYGYTF. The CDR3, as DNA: TGTGCCTGGAGAGCGCTTCGGACAGGGACTAGGAACTATGGCTACACCTTC.

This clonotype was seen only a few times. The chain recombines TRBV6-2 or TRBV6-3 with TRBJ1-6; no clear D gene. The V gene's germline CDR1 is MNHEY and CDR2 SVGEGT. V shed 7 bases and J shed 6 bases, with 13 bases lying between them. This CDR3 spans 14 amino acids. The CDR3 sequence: CASMRDVGNSPLHF. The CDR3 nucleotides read TGTGCCAGCATGAGGGATGTCGGTAATTCACCCCTCCACTTT.

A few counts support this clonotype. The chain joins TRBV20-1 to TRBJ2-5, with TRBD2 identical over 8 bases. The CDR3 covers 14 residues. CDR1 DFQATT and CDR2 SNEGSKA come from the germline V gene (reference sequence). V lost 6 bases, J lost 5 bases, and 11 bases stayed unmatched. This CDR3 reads CSAIPGGGGETQYF. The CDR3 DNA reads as TGCAGTGCCATACCCGGGGGGGGAGGCGAGACCCAGTACTTC.

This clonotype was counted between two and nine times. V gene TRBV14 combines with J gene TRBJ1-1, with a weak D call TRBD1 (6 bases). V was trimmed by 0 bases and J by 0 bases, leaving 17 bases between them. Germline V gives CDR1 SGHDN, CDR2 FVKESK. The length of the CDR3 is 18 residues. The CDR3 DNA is TGTGCCAGCAGCCAAGAGGAAGGGGGACGGACCATGAACACTGAAGCTTTCTTT. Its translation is CASSQEEGGRTMNTEAFF.

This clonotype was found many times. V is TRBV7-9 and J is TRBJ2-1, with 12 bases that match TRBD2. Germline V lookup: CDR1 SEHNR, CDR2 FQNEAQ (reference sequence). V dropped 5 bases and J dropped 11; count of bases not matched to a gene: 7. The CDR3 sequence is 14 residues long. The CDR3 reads CASSIGLAGIQQFF. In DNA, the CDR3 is TGTGCCAGCAGCATCGGACTAGCGGGAATCCAGCAGTTCTTC.

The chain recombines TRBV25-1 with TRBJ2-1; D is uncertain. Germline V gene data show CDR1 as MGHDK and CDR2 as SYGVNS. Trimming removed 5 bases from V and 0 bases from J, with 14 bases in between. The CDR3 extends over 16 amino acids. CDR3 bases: TGTGCCAGCAGTTCGCCCGCTGCGAGCTCCTACAATGAGCAGTTCTTC. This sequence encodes CASSSPAASSYNEQFF.

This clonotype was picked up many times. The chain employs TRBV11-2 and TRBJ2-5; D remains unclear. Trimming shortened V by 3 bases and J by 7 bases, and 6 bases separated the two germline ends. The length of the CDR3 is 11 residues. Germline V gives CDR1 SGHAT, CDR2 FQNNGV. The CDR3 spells CASSFGLTQYF. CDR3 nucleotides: TGTGCCAGCAGCTTCGGGCTGACCCAGTACTTC. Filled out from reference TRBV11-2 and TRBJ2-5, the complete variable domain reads EAGVAQSPRYKIIEKRQSVAFWCNPISGHATLYWYQQILGQGPKLLIQFQNNGVVDDSQLPKDRFSAERLKGVDSTLKIQPAKLEDSAVYLCASSFGLTQYFGPGTRLLVL.

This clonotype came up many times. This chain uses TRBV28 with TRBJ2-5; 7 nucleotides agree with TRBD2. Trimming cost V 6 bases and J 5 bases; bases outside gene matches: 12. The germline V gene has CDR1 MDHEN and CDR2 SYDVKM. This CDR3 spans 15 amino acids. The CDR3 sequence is CASSPLRGGTETQYF. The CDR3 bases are TGTGCCAGCAGCCCTCTGCGGGGAGGGACGGAGACCCAGTACTTC.

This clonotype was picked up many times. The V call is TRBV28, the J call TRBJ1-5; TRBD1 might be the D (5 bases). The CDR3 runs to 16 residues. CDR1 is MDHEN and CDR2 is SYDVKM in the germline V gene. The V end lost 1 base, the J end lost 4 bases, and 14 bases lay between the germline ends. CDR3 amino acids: CASSLFRSGRNQPQHF. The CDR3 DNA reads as TGTGCCAGCAGTTTATTCAGGTCAGGGCGGAATCAGCCCCAGCATTTT.